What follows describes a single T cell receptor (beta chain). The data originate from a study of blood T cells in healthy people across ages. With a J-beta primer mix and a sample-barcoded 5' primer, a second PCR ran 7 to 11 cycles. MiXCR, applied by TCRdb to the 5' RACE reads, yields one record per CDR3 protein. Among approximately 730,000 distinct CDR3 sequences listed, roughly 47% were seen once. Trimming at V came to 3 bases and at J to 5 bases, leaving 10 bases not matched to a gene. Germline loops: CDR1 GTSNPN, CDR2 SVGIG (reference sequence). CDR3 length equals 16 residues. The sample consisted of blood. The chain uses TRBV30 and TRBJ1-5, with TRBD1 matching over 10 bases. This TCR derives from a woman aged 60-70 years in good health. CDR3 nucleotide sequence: TGTGCCTGGAGCCGGTTCGGGACAGGGGCCCATCAGCCCCAGCATTTT. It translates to CAWSRFGTGAHQPQHF.